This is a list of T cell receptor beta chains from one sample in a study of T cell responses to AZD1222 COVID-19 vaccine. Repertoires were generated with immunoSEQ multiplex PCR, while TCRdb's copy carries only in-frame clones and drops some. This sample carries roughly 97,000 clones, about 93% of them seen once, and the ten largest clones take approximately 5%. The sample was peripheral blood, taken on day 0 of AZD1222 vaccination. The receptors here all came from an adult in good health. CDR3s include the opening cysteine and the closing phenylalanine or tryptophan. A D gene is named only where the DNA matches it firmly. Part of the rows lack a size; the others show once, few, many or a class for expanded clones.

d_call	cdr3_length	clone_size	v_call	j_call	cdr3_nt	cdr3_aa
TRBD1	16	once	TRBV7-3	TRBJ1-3	TGTGCCAGCAGCTTCCGCCACAGGGGGCTCGGAAACACCATATATTTT	CASSFRHRGLGNTIYF
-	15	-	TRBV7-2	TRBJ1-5	TGTGCCAGCAGCTTACAGGGAGGTACCAATCAGCCCCAGCATTTT	CASSLQGGTNQPQHF
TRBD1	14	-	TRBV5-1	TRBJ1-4	TGCGCCAGCAGTGGACAGGGGGCCCCTGAAAAACTGTTTTTT	CASSGQGAPEKLFF
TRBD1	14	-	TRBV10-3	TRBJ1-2	TGTGCCATCAGTGAGTCAGGGGGCGACTATGGCTACACCTTC	CAISESGGDYGYTF
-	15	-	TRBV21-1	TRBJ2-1	TGTGCCAGCAGCAAAAGGACCCAGGGGGTGTATGAGCAGTTCTTC	CASSKRTQGVYEQFF
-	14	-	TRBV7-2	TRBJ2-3	TGTGCCAGCAGCTCGTATAGTGGCACAGATACGCAGTATTTT	CASSSYSGTDTQYF
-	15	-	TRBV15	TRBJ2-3	TGTGCCACCAGCCGTAGGTTGGTGGGCACAGATACGCAGTATTTT	CATSRRLVGTDTQYF
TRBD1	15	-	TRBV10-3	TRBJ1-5	TGTGCCATCAGTGAGACCGCCGGGACAGGGGAGCCCCAGCATTTT	CAISETAGTGEPQHF
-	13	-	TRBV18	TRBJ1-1	TGTGCCAGCTCACCAGGCCAGGATACTGAAGCTTTCTTT	CASSPGQDTEAFF
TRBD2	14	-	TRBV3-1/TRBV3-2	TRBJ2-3	TGTGCCAGCAGCCTACGACTAGCGGGAGATACGCAGTATTTT	CASSLRLAGDTQYF
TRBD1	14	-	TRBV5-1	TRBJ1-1	TGCGCCAGCAGCCTCCCAGGGGGTTGGCCTGAAGCTTTCTTT	CASSLPGGWPEAFF
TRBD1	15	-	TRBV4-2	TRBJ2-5	TGTGCCAGCAGCCAAGGGGACAGGGAGGGAGAGACCCAGTACTTC	CASSQGDREGETQYF
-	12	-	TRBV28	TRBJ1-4	TGTGCCAGCAGTTTATCCGCCGAAAAACTGTTTTTT	CASSLSAEKLFF
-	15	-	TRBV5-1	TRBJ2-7	TGCGCCAGCAGCTCACAACAGGATCCCTCGGACGAGCAGTACTTC	CASSSQQDPSDEQYF
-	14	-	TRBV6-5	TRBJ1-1	TGTGCCAGCACCGAATCCTGGGGGAACACTGAAGCTTTCTTT	CASTESWGNTEAFF
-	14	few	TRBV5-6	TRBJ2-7	TGTGCCAGCAGCCGCCTAGAGGTTACCTACGAGCAGTACTTC	CASSRLEVTYEQYF
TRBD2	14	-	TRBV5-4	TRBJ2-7	TGTGCCAGCAGTAGGACTAGCGCTTCCTACGAGCAGTACTTC	CASSRTSASYEQYF
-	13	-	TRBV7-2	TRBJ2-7	TGTGCCAGCAGCGTCAGGATAGCGCACGAGCAGTACTTC	CASSVRIAHEQYF
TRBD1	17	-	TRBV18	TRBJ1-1	TGTGCCAGCTCACAGGACAGGGGTTTAAACCTAAACACTGAAGCTTTCTTT	CASSQDRGLNLNTEAFF
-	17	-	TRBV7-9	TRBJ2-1	TGTGCCAGCAGCTTAGACCGGGGACCCGCCCCCTACAATGAGCAGTTCTTC	CASSLDRGPAPYNEQFF
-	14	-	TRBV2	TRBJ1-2	TGTGCCAGCAGTGAACCTATATCTAACTATGGCTACACCTTC	CASSEPISNYGYTF
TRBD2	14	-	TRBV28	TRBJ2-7	TGTGCCAGCAGTTCAGCGGGAGGGCCGGTCGAGCAGTACTTC	CASSSAGGPVEQYF
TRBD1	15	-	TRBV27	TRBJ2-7	TGTGCCAGCAGTTTAGGACAGGCGCTGACCTACGAGCAGTACTTC	CASSLGQALTYEQYF
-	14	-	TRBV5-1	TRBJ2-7	TGCGCCAGCAGCTTGATAGGGAGCTCCTACGAGCAGTACTTC	CASSLIGSSYEQYF